This entry lists 5 T cell receptor beta chains sequenced from one sample in a study of T cell changes during pregnancy in multiple sclerosis. The table came from immunoSEQ multiplex PCR; TCRdb's copy has only in-frame clones and leaves some out. The sample shows roughly 40,000 clones, 70% to 90% of them seen only once. The sample in question was CD4+ T cells from peripheral blood mononuclear cells, obtained after pregnancy. All receptors come from a female donor with multiple sclerosis, enrolled in a pregnancy study.

The CDR3 loop reads CASSSQGIRDTGELFF. In DNA form, the CDR3 reads TGCGCCAGCAGCTCACAGGGGATTAGAGACACCGGGGAGCTGTTTTTT. This rearrangement joins TRBV5-1 to TRBJ2-2, with 7 bases lining up with TRBD1. This CDR3 has 16 amino acids. Unmatched junction bases numbered 8, after V lost 3 bases and J lost 3 bases. Germline V lookup: CDR1 SGHRS, CDR2 YFSETQ.

The J gene is TRBJ2-1, the V gene TRBV7-3, with a tentative D call TRBD2 (7 bases). There are 13 residues in the CDR3. Germline values: CDR1 SGHTA, CDR2 FQGTGA. V was pared by 6 bases and J by 5 bases, with 11 bases between. CDR3 protein: CASSRGANNEQFF. The CDR3 coding sequence is TGTGCCAGCAGTCGGGGGGCAAACAATGAGCAGTTCTTC.

The CDR3 DNA sequence: TGCGCCAGCAGACCCACATTTCAGCGGGGCCCTTACAATGAGCAGTTCTTC. This encodes CASRPTFQRGPYNEQFF. The chain couples TRBV10-1 to TRBJ2-1; 7 nucleotides agree with TRBD2. CDR1 WNHNN and CDR2 SYGVQD come from the germline V gene (reference sequence). V gave up 6 bases and J gave up 4 bases; unmatched junction bases: 15. The CDR3 sequence is 17 residues long.

In its sample, this clone was seen once. V is TRBV7-9 and J is TRBJ1-4; D remains ambiguous. Trimming left V 0 bases short and J 3 bases short, with 5 bases between. The CDR3 runs 14 residues. Germline CDR1 is SEHNR and CDR2 is FQNEAQ (reference sequence). CDR3 nucleotide sequence: TGTGCCAGCAGCTTAGCAGTAGCTAATGAAAAACTGTTTTTT. Translation: CASSLAVANEKLFF.

The sample holds one count of this clone. The junction departs from germline at one end; a sequencing error may be responsible. This rearrangement joins TRBV6-5 to TRBJ1-5; 8 nucleotides match TRBD1. The CDR3 covers 13 residues. Germline V gene lookup returns CDR1 MNHEY and CDR2 SVGAGI. CDR3 region: CASSYSTQDRVSF. As DNA, the CDR3 is TGTGCCAGCAGTTACTCGACCCAGGACAGGGTTTCTTTT.